This T cell receptor beta chain appears in the sequencing data of a study of blood T cell repertoires in COVID-19 (dated by TCRdb to 2019 to 2021). With respect to the entire study: Samples from collaborators originated in the United States, Italy and Spain and spanned both the acute and convalescent phases of COVID-19. The material from the prospective study consisted of cDNA or gDNA derived from T cells, B-cell-depleted T cells, or PBMCs. The dataset comprised deeply sampled blood TCRbeta repertoires from subjects exposed to, actively infected with, or recovered from COVID-19. The repertoires were released in a freely available public database intended as a resource for research on the immune response to SARS-CoV-2. The samples were drawn from the first 160 participants of the ongoing ImmuneRACE study and from some 1,300 subjects provided by 6 global collaborators. The sample metadata nearly always contained a de-identified subject ID, COVID-19 status, age in years and sex. Where available, HLA class I and class II types were obtained from metadata supplied by the sample provider rather than from assay-based typing. Points the paper makes about the study in general: The quantity of clinical and demographic metadata differed by source and by participant and was supplied without curation.

With regard to this clone: Its specific antigen is unknown. Base qualities are not provided; no much larger clone lies one nucleotide away.

The CDR3 runs 14 residues from the cysteine to the phenylalanine. Just the 42-base CDR3 DNA is kept, in frame starting at base 1. V loses 5 bases at its end and J loses 4 bases; junction bases beyond the gene matches: 5. The germline V gene encodes CDR1 SQVTM and CDR2 ANQGSEA. The immunoSEQ Assay, a bias-controlled multiplex PCR, was used to amplify TCRbeta CDR3 regions from genomic DNA. In the authors' own workflow: Nucleated cell counts per sample were estimated from amplification of reference gene primers within the assay. Sequence reads were collapsed and filtered to measure the absolute abundance of every unique TCRbeta CDR3 rearrangement. Productive Simpson clonality was computed per sample as the square root of Simpson's diversity index over productive rearrangements. TCRdb stores this immuneACCESS table with in-frame sequences only. Part of the clones is absent; in the studies checked, under half of the shortfall reflects unresolved V genes, and no reason is known for the rest. The V and J calls and clone size were taken over from that table, and D and trimming were inferred from the DNA. The sample contains some 190,000 clones, around four fifths of them found a single time. Less than 20% of the sample goes to the ten largest clones.

Collaborating institutions collected whole blood in K2EDTA tubes following their own protocols. For TCRbeta analysis, collaborators shipped samples in one of three forms: frozen whole blood, isolated PBMCs, or DNA extracted from either of those sample types. This chain is built from TRBV29-1 and TRBJ2-1; 10 of the junction bases match TRBD1. The TCR sequence derives from a human donor in a cohort sampled during active COVID-19. What was sequenced was peripheral blood. The base sequence is TGCAGCGTTCCACGGACAGGGGGATACAATGAGCAGTTCTTC. This sequence encodes CSVPRTGGYNEQFF.